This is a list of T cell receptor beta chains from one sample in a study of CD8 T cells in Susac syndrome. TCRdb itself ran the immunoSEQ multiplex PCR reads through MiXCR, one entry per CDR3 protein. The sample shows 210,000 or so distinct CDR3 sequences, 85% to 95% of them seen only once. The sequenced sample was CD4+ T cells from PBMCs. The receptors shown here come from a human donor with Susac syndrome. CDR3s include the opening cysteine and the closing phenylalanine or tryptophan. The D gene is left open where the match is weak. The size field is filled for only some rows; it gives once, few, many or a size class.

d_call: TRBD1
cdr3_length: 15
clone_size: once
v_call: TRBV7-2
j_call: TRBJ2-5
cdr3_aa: CASSQTGTAGETQYF
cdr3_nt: TGTGCCAGCAGCCAGACAGGGACGGCGGGCGAGACCCAGTACTTC

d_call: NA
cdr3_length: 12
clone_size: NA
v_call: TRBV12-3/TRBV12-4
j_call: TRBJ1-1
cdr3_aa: CASSLWVAEAFF
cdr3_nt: TGTGCCAGCAGTTTATGGGTAGCTGAAGCTTTCTTT

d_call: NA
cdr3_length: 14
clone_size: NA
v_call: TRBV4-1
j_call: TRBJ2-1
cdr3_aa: CASSPDTAYNEQFF
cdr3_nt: TGCGCCAGCAGCCCCGACACAGCTTACAATGAGCAGTTCTTC

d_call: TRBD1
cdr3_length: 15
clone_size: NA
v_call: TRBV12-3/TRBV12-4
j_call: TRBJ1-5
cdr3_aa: CASSSGQGDNQPQHF
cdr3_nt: TGTGCCAGCAGCTCCGGACAGGGGGACAATCAGCCCCAGCATTTT

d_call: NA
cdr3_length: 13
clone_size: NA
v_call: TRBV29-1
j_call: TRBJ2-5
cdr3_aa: CSVVRAGSETQYF
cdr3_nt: TGCAGCGTTGTTAGAGCCGGGTCGGAGACCCAGTACTTC

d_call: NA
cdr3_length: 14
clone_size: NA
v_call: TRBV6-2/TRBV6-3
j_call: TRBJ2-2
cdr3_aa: CASRDYSRTGELFF
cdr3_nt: TGTGCCAGCAGAGATTATAGTAGGACCGGGGAGCTGTTTTTT

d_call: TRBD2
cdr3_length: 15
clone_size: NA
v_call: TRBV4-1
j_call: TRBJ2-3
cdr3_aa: CASSVSGMEQVTQYF
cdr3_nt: TGCGCCAGCAGTGTTAGCGGGATGGAACAAGTTACGCAGTATTTT

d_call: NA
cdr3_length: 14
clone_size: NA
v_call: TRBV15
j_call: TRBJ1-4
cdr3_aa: CAAQSGATNEKLFF
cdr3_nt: TGTGCCGCACAATCGGGTGCAACTAATGAAAAACTGTTTTTT

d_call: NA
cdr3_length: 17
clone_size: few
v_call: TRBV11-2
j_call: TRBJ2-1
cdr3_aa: CASSLRPAQGRDNEQFF
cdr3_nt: TGTGCCAGCAGCTTAAGGCCCGCACAGGGGAGGGACAATGAGCAGTTCTTC

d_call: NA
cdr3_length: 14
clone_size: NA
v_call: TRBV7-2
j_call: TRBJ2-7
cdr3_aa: CASSKTNQGYEQYF
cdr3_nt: TGTGCCAGCAGTAAAACCAACCAGGGATACGAGCAGTACTTC

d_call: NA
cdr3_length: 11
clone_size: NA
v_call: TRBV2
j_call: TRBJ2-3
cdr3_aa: CASRSTDTQYF
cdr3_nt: TGTGCCAGTAGAAGCACAGATACGCAGTATTTT

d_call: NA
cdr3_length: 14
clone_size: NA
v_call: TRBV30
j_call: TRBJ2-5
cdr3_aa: CAWSVGLYQETQYF
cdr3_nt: TGTGCCTGGAGTGTTGGGCTGTACCAAGAGACCCAGTACTTC

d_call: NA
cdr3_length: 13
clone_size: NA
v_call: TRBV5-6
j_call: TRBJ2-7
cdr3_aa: CASSLVRLYEQYF
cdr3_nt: TGTGCCAGCAGCTTGGTGAGGCTTTACGAGCAGTACTTC

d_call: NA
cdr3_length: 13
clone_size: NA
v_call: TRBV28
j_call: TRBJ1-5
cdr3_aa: CASRRGGDQPQHF
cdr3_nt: TGTGCCAGCAGAAGGGGGGGCGATCAGCCCCAGCATTTT

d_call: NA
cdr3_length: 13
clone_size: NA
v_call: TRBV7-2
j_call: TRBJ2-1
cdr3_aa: CASSTPIYNEQFF
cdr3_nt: TGTGCCAGCAGCACACCCATTTACAATGAGCAGTTCTTC

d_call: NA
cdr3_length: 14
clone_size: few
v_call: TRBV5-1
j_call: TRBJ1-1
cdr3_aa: CASSSSTVNTEAFF
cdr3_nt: TGCGCCAGCAGCTCCTCAACAGTGAACACTGAAGCTTTCTTT

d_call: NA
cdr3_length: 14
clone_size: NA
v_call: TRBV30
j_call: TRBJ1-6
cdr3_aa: CAWSEDRGGKPLHF
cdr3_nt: TGTGCCTGGAGTGAAGATAGAGGGGGGAAACCCCTCCACTTT

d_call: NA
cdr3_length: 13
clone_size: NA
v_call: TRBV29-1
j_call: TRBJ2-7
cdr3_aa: CSATGRRSYEQYF
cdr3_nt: TGCAGCGCCACGGGACGGAGGTCCTACGAGCAGTACTTC

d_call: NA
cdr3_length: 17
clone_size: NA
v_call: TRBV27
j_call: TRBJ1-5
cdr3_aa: CASSLSGRAARNQPQHF
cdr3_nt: TGTGCCAGCAGTTTATCGGGCAGGGCGGCGCGCAATCAGCCCCAGCATTTT

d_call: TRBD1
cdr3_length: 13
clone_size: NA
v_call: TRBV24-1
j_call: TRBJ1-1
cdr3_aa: CATSETQGARAFF
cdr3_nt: TGTGCCACCAGTGAGACACAGGGGGCGCGGGCTTTCTTT

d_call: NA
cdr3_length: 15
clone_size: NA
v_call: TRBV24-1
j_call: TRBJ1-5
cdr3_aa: CATSAPHPSNQPQHF
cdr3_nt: TGTGCCACCAGTGCGCCCCACCCTAGCAATCAGCCCCAGCATTTT

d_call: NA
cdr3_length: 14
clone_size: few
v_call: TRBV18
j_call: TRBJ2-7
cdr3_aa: CASSLGPSSYEQYF
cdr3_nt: TGTGCCAGCTCACTTGGGCCGAGCTCCTACGAGCAGTACTTC

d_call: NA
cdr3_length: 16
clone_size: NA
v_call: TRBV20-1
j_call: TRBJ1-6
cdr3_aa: CSARDPRGSDNSPLHF
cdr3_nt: TGCAGTGCTAGAGATCCTCGGGGCTCCGATAATTCACCCCTCCACTTT

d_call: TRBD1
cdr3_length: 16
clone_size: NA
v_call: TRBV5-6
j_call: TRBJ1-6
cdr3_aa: CASSLAGTAHNSPLHF
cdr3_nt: TGTGCCAGCAGCTTGGCCGGGACAGCGCATAATTCACCCCTCCACTTT

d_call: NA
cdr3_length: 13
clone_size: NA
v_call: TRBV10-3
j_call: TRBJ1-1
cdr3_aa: CAISGTENTEAFF
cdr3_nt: TGTGCCATCAGCGGAACAGAGAACACTGAAGCTTTCTTT

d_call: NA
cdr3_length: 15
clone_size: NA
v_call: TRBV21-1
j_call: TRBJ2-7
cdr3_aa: CASSKARDSSYEQYF
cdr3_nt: TGTGCCAGCAGCAAAGCCAGGGACAGCTCCTACGAGCAGTACTTC

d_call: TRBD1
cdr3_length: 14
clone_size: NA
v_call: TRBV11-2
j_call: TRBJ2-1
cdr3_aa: CASSSATGNNEQFF
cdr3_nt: TGTGCCAGCAGCTCAGCGACAGGGAACAATGAGCAGTTCTTC

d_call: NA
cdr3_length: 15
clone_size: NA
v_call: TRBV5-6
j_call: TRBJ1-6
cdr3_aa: CASSLVGETGSPLHF
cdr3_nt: TGTGCCAGCAGCTTGGTGGGGGAGACGGGTTCACCCCTCCACTTT

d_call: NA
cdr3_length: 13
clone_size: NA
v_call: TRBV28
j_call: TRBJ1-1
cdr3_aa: CASSFFGATEAFF
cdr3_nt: TGTGCCAGCAGTTTTTTCGGTGCAACTGAAGCTTTCTTT

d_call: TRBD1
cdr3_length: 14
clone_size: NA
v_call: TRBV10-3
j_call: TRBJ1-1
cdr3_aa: CAISGGTVNTEAFF
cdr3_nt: TGTGCCATCAGTGGGGGGACAGTTAACACTGAAGCTTTCTTT

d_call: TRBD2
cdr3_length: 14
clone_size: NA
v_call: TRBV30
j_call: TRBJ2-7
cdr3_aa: CAWSMGLVSYEQYF
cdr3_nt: TGTGCCTGGAGTATGGGACTAGTTTCCTACGAGCAGTACTTC

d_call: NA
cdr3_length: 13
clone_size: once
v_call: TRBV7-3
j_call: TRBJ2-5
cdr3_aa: CASSLGVLEAQYF
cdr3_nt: TGTGCCAGCAGCTTAGGCGTCCTTGAGGCCCAGTACTTC

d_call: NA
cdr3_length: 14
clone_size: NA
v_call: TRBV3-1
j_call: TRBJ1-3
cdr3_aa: CASSQDRSGNTIYF
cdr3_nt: TGTGCCAGCAGCCAAGACCGCTCTGGAAACACCATATATTTT